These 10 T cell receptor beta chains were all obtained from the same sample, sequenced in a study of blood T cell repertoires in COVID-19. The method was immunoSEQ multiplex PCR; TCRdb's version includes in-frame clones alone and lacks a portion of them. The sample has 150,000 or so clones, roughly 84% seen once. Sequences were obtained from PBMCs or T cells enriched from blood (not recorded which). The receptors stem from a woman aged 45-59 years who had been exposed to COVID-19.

In nucleotides, the CDR3 is TGTGCCAGCAGCCAAGATCTTGGGACAGGCACAAACTGCTCTGGAAACACCATATATTTT. Its translation: CASSQDLGTGTNCSGNTIYF. V and J are TRBV3-1 (or the pseudogene TRBV3-2) and TRBJ1-3; 8 positions match TRBD1. This CDR3 has 20 residues. V shed 0 bases and J 0 bases; nucleotides not matched to a gene: 13. Germline CDR1 is LGHDT and CDR2 is YNNKEL (reference sequence).

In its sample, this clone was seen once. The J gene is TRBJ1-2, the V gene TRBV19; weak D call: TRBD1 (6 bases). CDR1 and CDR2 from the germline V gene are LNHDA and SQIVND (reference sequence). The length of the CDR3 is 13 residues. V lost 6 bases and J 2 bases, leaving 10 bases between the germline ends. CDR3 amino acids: CASSGTPNYGYTF. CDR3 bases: TGTGCCAGTAGCGGGACACCCAACTATGGCTACACCTTC.

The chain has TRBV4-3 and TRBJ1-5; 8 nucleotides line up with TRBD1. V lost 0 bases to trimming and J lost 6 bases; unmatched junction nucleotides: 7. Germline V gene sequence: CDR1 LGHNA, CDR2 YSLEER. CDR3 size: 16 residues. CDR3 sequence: CASSQDLGQGGQPQHF. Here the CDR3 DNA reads TGCGCCAGCAGCCAAGATCTCGGACAGGGTGGTCAGCCCCAGCATTTT.

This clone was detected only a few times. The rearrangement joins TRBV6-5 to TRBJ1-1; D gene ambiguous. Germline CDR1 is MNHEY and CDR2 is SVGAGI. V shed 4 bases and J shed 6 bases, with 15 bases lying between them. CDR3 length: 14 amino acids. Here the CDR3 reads CASSSLSIGAEAFF. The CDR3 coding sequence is TGTGCCAGCAGTTCGCTTAGTATCGGGGCTGAAGCTTTCTTT.

The CDR3 region has the DNA TGTGCCAGCAGTCCCGACCGCAGACAGGGTAGTCAGCCCCAGCATTTT. Its protein product is CASSPDRRQGSQPQHF. V and J are TRBV27 and TRBJ1-5; 7 bases fit TRBD1. Trimming removed 5 bases from V and 6 bases from J; junction bases left unmatched: 13. The CDR3 runs 16 residues. CDR1 and CDR2 (germline): MNHEY, SMNVEV (reference sequence).

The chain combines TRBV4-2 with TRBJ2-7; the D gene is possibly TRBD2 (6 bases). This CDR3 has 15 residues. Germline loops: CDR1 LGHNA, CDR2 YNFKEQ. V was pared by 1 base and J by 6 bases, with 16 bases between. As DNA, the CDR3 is TGTGCCAGCAGCCAAGTAGGCGGAGGGACGGGCGAGCAGTACTTC. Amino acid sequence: CASSQVGGGTGEQYF.

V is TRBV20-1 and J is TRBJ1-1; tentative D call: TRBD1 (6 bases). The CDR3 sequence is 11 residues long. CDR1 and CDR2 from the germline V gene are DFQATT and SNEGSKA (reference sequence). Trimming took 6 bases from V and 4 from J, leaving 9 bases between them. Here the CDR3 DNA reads TGCAGTGCCCCAGGGGTCACTGAAGCTTTCTTT. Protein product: CSAPGVTEAFF.

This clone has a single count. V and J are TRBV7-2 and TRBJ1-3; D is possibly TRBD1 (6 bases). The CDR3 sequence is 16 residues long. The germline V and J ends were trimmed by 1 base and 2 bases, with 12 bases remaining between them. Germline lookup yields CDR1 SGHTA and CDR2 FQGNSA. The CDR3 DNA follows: TGTGCCAGCAGCTTAGAGGGGGTCGTAACTGGAAACACCATATATTTT. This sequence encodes CASSLEGVVTGNTIYF. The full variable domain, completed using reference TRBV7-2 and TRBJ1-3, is GAGVSQSPSNKVTEKGKDVELRCDPISGHTALYWYRQSLGQGLEFLIYFQGNSAPDKSGLPSDRFSAERTGGSVSTLTIQRTQQEDSAVYLCASSLEGVVTGNTIYFGEGSWLTVV.

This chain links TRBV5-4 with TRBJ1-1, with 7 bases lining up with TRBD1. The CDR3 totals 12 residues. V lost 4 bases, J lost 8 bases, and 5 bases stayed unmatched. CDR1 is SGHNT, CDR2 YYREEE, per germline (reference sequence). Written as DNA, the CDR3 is TGTGCCAGCAGCGATACGGACAGGGAAGCTTTCTTT. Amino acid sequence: CASSDTDREAFF.

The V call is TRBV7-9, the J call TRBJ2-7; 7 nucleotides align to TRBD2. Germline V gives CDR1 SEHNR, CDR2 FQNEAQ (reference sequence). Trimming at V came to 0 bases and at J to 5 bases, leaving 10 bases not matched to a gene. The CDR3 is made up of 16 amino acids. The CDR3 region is CASSLALRGRADEQYF. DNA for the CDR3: TGTGCCAGCAGCTTAGCGCTTCGTGGGAGGGCCGACGAGCAGTACTTC.